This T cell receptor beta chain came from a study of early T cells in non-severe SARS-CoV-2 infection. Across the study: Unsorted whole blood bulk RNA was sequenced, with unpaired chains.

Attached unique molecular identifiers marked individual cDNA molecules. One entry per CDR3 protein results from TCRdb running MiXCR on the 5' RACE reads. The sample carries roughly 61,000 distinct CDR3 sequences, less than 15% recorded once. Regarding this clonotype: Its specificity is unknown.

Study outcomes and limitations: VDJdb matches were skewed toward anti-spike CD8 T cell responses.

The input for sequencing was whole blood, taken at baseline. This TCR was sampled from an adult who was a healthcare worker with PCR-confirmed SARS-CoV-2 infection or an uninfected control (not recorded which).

The CDR3 loop is CSATPGRGNTEAFF. The CDR3 DNA sequence: TGCAGCGCGACCCCCGGGAGGGGGAACACTGAAGCTTTCTTT. The chain is built from TRBV29-1 and TRBJ1-1; possible D gene TRBD1, 5 bases. This CDR3 has 14 amino acids. CDR1 SQVTM and CDR2 ANQGSEA come from the germline V gene. V was cut by 7 bases and J by 1 base, with 16 bases left in between.